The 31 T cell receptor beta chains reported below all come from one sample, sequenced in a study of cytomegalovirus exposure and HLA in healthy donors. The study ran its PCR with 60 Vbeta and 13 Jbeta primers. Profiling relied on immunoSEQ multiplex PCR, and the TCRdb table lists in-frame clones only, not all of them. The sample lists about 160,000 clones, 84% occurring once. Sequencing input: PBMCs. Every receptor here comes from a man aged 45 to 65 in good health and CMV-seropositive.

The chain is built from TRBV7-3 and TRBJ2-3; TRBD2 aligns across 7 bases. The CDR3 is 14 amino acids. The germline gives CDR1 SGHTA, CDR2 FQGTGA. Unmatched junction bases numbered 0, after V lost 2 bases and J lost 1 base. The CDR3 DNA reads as TGTGCCAGCAGCTTAGCGGGGGGCACAGATACGCAGTATTTT. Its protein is CASSLAGGTDTQYF.

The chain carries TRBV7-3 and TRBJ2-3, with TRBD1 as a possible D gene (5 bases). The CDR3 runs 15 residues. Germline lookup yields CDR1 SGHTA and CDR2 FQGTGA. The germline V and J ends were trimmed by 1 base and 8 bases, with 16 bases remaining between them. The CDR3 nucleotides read TGTGCCAGCAGCTTAAGAGGTGGGGCTCCGGGTACGCAGTATTTT. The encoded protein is CASSLRGGAPGTQYF.

CDR3 bases: TGTGCCAGTAGTACTCAGGACAGGGACCCAAACATTCAGTACTTC. As protein: CASSTQDRDPNIQYF. The chain employs TRBV19 and TRBJ2-4; 8 bases match TRBD1. The CDR3 is 15 residues long. Trimming at V came to 4 bases and at J to 6 bases, leaving 8 bases not matched to a gene. Per the germline V gene, CDR1 is LNHDA and CDR2 is SQIVND (reference sequence).

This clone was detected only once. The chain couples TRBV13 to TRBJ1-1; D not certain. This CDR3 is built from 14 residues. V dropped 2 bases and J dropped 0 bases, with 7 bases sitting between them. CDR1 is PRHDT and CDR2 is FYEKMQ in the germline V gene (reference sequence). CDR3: CASSLSAMNTEAFF. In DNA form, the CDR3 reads TGTGCCAGCAGCTTATCCGCGATGAACACTGAAGCTTTCTTT.

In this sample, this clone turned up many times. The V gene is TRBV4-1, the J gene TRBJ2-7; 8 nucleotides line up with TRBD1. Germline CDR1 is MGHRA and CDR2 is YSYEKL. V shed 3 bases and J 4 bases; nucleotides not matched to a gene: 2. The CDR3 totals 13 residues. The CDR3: CASSHTGGYEQYF. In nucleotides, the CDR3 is TGCGCCAGCAGCCATACAGGGGGATACGAGCAGTACTTC.

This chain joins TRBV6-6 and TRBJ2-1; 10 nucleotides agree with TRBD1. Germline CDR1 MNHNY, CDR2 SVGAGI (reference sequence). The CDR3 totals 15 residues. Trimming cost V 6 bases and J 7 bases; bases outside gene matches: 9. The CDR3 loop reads CASRPLRDRGNEQFF. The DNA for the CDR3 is TGTGCCAGCAGGCCCCTCCGGGACAGGGGTAATGAGCAGTTCTTC.

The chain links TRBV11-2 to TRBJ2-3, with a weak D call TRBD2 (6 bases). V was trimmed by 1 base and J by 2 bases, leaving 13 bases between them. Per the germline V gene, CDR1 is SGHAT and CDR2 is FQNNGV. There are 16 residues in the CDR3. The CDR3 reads CASSLATIAVTDTQYF. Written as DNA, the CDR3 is TGTGCCAGCAGCTTAGCAACAATAGCGGTCACAGATACGCAGTATTTT. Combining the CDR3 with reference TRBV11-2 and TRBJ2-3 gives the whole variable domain EAGVAQSPRYKIIEKRQSVAFWCNPISGHATLYWYQQILGQGPKLLIQFQNNGVVDDSQLPKDRFSAERLKGVDSTLKIQPAKLEDSAVYLCASSLATIAVTDTQYFGPGTRLTVL.

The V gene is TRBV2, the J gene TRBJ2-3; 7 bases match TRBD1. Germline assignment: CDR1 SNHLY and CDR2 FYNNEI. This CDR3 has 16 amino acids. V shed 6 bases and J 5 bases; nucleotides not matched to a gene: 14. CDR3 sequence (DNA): TGTGCCAGCAGGGGACAGCAGAGGAATTTAGGAGATACGCAGTATTTT. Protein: CASRGQQRNLGDTQYF.

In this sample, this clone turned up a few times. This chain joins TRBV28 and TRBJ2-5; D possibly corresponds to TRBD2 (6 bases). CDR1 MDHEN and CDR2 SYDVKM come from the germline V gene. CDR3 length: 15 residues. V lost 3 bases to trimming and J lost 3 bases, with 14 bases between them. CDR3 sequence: CASSLGISGKETQYF. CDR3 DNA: TGTGCCAGCAGTTTGGGAATTAGCGGAAAAGAGACCCAGTACTTC.

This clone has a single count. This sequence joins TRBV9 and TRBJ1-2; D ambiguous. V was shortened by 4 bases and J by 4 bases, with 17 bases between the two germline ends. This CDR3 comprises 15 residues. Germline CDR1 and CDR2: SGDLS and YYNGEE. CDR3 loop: CASSPTVGGSYGYTF. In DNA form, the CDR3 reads TGTGCCAGCAGCCCTACCGTCGGCGGAAGCTATGGCTACACCTTC.

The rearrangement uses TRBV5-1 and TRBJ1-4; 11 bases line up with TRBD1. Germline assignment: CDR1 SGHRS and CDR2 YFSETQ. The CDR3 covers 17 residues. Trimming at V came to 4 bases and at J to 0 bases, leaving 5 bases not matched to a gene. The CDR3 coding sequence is TGCGCCAGCAGCACGGGACAGGGGGTGACAACTAATGAAAAACTGTTTTTT. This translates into CASSTGQGVTTNEKLFF. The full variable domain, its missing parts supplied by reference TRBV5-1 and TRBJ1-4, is KAGVTQTPRYLIKTRGQQVTLSCSPISGHRSVSWYQQTPGQGLQFLFEYFSETQRNKGNFPGRFSGRQFSNSRSEMNVSTLELGDSALYLCASSTGQGVTTNEKLFFGSGTQLSVL.

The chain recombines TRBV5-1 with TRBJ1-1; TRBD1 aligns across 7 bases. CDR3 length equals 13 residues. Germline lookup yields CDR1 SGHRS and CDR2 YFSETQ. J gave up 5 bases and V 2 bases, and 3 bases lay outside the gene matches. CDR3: CASSLDRETEAFF. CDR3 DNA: TGCGCCAGCAGCTTAGACAGGGAAACTGAAGCTTTCTTT.

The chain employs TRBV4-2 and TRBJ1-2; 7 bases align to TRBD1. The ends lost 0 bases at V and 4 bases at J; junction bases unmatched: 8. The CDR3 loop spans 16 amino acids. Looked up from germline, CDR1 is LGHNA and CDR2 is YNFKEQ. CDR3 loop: CASSQDPHRGSYGYTF. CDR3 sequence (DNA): TGTGCCAGCAGCCAAGATCCCCACAGGGGCAGCTATGGCTACACCTTC.

CDR3 nucleotide sequence: TGTGCCAGCAGTGTGCTAGCGGGGGACACCGGGGAGCTGTTTTTT. It encodes CASSVLAGDTGELFF. This sequence joins TRBV2 and TRBJ2-2; 10 nucleotides line up with TRBD2. Germline V lookup: CDR1 SNHLY, CDR2 FYNNEI. V shed 4 bases and J 3 bases; nucleotides not matched to a gene: 2. The CDR3 is 15 amino acids.

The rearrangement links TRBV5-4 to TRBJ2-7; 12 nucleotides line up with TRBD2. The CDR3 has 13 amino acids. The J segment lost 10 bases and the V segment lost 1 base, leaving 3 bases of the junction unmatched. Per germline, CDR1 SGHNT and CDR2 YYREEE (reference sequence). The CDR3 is CASSLSSGGDQYF. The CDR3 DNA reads TGTGCCAGCAGCTTGTCTAGCGGGGGGGACCAGTACTTC.

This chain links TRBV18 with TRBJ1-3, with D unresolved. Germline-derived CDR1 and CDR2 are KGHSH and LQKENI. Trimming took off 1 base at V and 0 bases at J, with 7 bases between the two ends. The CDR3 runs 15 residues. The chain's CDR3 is CASSPQGASGNTIYF. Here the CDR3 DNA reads TGTGCCAGCTCACCACAGGGAGCCTCTGGAAACACCATATATTTT. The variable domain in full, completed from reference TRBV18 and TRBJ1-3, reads NAGVMQNPRHLVRRRGQEARLRCSPMKGHSHVYWYRQLPEEGLKFMVYLQKENIIDESGMPKERFSAEFPKEGPSILRIQQVVRGDSAAYFCASSPQGASGNTIYFGEGSWLTVV.

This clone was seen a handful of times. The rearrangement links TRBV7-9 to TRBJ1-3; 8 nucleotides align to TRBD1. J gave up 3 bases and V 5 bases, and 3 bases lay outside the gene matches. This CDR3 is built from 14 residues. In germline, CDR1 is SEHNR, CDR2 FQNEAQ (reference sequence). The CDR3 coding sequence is TGTGCCAGCAGCCCGGACAGGGTTGGAAACACCATATATTTT. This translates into CASSPDRVGNTIYF.

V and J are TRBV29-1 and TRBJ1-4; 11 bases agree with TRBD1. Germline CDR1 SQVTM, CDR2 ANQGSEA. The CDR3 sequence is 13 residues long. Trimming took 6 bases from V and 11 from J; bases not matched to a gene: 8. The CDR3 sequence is CSVAWDRGGKLFF. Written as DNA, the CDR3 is TGCAGCGTCGCGTGGGACAGGGGGGGTAAACTGTTTTTT.

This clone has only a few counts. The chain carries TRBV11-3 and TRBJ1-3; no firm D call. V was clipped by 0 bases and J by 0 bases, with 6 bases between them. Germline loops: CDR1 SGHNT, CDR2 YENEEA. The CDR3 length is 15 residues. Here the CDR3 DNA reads TGTGCCAGCAGCTTAGACGGACTCTCTGGAAACACCATATATTTT. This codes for CASSLDGLSGNTIYF.

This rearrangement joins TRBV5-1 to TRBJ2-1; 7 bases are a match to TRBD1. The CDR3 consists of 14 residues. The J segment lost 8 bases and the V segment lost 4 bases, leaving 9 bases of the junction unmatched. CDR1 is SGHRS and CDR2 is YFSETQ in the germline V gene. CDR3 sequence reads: CASSAATGLYEQFF. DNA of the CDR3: TGCGCCAGCAGCGCCGCGACAGGGTTGTATGAGCAGTTCTTC.

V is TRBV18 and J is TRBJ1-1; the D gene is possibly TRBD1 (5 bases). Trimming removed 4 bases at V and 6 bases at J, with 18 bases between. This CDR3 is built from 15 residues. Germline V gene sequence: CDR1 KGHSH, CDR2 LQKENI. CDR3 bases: TGTGCCAGCTCACTGTGGGGGGAAGGGGTCCCTGAAGCTTTCTTT. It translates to CASSLWGEGVPEAFF.

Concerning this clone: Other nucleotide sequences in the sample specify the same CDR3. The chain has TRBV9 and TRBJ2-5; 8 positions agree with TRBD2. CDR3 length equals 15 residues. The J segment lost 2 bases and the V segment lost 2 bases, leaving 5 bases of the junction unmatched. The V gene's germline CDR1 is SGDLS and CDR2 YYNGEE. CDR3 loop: CASSVLAGGQETQYF. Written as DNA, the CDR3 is TGTGCCAGCAGCGTTCTAGCGGGCGGACAAGAGACCCAGTACTTC.

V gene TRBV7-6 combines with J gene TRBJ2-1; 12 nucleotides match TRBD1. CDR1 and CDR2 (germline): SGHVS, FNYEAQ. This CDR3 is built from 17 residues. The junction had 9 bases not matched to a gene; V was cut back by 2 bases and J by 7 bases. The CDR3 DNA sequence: TGTGCCAGCAGCTTAAGTGGGGACAGGGGGCATGGGAATGAGCAGTTCTTC. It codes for CASSLSGDRGHGNEQFF.

The CDR3 DNA is TGTGCCAGCAGCCCGCCGGGACAGAGGCTGCTTAGCTACACCTTC. Translation: CASSPPGQRLLSYTF. The chain combines TRBV5-4 with TRBJ1-2, with TRBD1 matching over 7 bases. CDR1 and CDR2 from the germline V gene are SGHNT and YYREEE (reference sequence). This CDR3 contains 15 residues. V was pared by 4 bases and J by 9 bases, with 15 bases of the junction left unmatched.

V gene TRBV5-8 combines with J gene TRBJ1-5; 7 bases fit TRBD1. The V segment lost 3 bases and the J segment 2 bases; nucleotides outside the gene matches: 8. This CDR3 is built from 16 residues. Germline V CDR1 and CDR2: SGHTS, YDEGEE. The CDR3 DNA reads TGTGCCAGCAGCTCACGGACAGGACCACGCAATCAGCCCCAGCATTTT. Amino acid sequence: CASSSRTGPRNQPQHF.

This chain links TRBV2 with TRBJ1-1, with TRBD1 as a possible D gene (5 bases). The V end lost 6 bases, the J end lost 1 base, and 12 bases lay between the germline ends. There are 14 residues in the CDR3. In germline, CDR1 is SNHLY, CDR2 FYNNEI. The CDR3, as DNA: TGTGCCAGCAGCCGACACCAGGGGAACACTGAAGCTTTCTTT. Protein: CASSRHQGNTEAFF.

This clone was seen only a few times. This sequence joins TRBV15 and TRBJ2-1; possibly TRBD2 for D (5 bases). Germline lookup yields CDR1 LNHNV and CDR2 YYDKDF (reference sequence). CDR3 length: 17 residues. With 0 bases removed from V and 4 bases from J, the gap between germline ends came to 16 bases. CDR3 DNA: TGTGCCACCAGCAGAGATAATAAGCGGACCTCTTACAATGAGCAGTTCTTC. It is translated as CATSRDNKRTSYNEQFF.

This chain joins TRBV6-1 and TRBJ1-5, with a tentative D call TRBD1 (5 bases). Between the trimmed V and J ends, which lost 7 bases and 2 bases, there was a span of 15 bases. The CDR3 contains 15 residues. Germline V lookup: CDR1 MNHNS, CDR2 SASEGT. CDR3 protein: CASIRIGGGNQPQHF. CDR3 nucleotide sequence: TGTGCCAGCATTAGGATCGGGGGGGGCAATCAGCCCCAGCATTTT.

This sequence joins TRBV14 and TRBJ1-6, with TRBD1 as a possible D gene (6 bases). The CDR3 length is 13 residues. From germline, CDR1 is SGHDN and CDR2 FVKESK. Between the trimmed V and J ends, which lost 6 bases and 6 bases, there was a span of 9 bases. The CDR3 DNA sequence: TGTGCCAGCAGTAGGACAGTTAATTCACCCCTCCACTTT. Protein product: CASSRTVNSPLHF.

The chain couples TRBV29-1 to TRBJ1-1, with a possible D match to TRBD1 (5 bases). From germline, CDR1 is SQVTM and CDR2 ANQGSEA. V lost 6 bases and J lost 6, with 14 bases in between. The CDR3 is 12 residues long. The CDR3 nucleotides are TGCAGCGTGATGGGCAGGGAAGCTGAAGCTTTCTTT. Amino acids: CSVMGREAEAFF.

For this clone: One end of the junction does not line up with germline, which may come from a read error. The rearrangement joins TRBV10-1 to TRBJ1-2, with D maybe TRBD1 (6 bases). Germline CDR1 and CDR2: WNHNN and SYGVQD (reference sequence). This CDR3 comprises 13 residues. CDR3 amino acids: CASSSDRNYVYTF. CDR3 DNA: TGCGCCAGCAGTTCCGACAGGAACTATGTCTACACCTTC.